The clone carrying this T cell receptor (beta chain) was counted many times. Unique molecular identifiers were incorporated into the prepared TCRbeta library. TCRdb re-called the PCR reads with MiXCR, one entry per CDR3 protein. The sample includes a few hundred thousand distinct CDR3 sequences, 10% to 15% of them seen just once. Per the germline V gene, CDR1 is SGHTA and CDR2 is FQGNSA. This CDR3 has 13 amino acids. V was clipped by 6 bases and J by 7 bases, with 16 bases between them. The data stem from a study of T-cell reconstitution after alpha-beta-depleted transplantation in children. V and J are TRBV7-2 and TRBJ2-7; D gene ambiguous. The sample in question was PBMCs, obtained from the stem cell graft. The TCR was taken from a human donor who donated a stem cell graft to a child with Fanconi anemia. In DNA form, the CDR3 reads TGTGCCAGCAGGCGCGAGGCAGAGGCGGAGCAGTACGTC. This codes for CASRREAEAEQYV.